The rows below give T cell receptor beta chains drawn from one sample of a study of regulatory dendritic cells for organ transplantation. Libraries were prepared by immunoSEQ multiplex PCR; TCRdb keeps only in-frame clonotypes and omits some of them. The sample has 25,000 to 35,000 clones, over 60% seen once; the top ten hold less than 2.5%. Sequenced material: memory CD4+ T cells from blood. The receptors shown here come from a human donor in good health. CDR3s include the opening cysteine and the closing phenylalanine or tryptophan. D genes are given only for firm matches. Rows may omit the clone size; those that give it use once, few, many or a size class.

clone_size j_call d_call v_call cdr3_aa cdr3_nt
. TRBJ1-3 . TRBV2 CASSEAQVNSGNTIYF TGTGCCAGCAGTGAAGCACAAGTTAACTCTGGAAACACCATATATTTT
few TRBJ2-3 TRBD2 TRBV4-1 CASSLLRLAMPDTQYF TGCGCCAGCAGCCTCCTGAGACTAGCTATGCCAGATACGCAGTATTTT
. TRBJ2-1 . TRBV2 CASNGGRDNEQFF TGTGCCAGCAACGGGGGTCGGGACAATGAGCAGTTCTTC
. TRBJ1-3 . TRBV2 CASSAVSSGNTIYF TGTGCCAGCAGTGCGGTGAGCTCTGGAAACACCATATATTTT
. TRBJ2-1 . TRBV29-1 CSVGQSNEQFF TGCAGCGTTGGACAGTCCAATGAGCAGTTCTTC
. TRBJ2-3 TRBD1 TRBV7-3 CASSQQTGTTDTQYF TGTGCCAGCAGCCAGCAGACAGGGACCACAGATACGCAGTATTTT
. TRBJ2-1 TRBD2 TRBV5-4 CASRPKNLAGAEQFF TGTGCCAGCCGACCAAAAAACCTAGCGGGGGCTGAGCAGTTCTTC
. TRBJ1-2 . TRBV7-2 CASSLYGGALEGYTF TGTGCCAGCAGCTTATATGGGGGCGCCCTTGAGGGCTACACCTTC
. TRBJ1-2 . TRBV7-2 CASSLGGLNYGYTF TGTGCCAGCAGCTTGGGCGGATTAAACTATGGCTACACCTTC
. TRBJ2-3 . TRBV6-6 CASSLRGSTDTQYF TGTGCCAGCAGTTTGCGGGGCAGCACAGATACGCAGTATTTT
once TRBJ2-1 . TRBV27 CASSSLGSYNEQFF TGTGCCAGCAGTTCCCTAGGTTCCTACAATGAGCAGTTCTTC
. TRBJ2-7 . TRBV4-2 CASSLFGGPGEQYF TGTGCCAGCAGCCTTTTCGGAGGGCCGGGTGAGCAGTACTTC
. TRBJ2-3 . TRBV10-3 CAISGEITDTQYF TGTGCCATCAGTGGAGAGATCACAGATACGCAGTATTTT
. TRBJ2-1 . TRBV9 CASSANLNNEQFF TGTGCCAGCAGCGCCAACTTAAACAATGAGCAGTTCTTC
. TRBJ2-1 TRBD2 TRBV15 CATSSDGTSGYNEQFF TGTGCCACCAGCAGCGACGGGACTAGCGGTTACAATGAGCAGTTCTTC
. TRBJ2-7 . TRBV11-2 CASSQIGVEQYF TGTGCCAGCAGCCAGATAGGGGTCGAGCAGTACTTC
. TRBJ2-1 . TRBV6-1 CASSEGADFNEQFF TGTGCCAGCAGTGAAGGGGCGGACTTCAATGAGCAGTTCTTC
few TRBJ1-5 . TRBV7-8 CASSLGVAGSQPQHF TGTGCCAGCAGCTTAGGAGTGGCGGGGTCTCAGCCCCAGCATTTT
few TRBJ1-1 . TRBV28 CASRTGFISEAFF TGTGCCAGCCGGACCGGGTTTATTTCTGAAGCTTTCTTT
. TRBJ1-3 . TRBV15 CATSREQGVAGNTIYF TGTGCCACCAGCAGAGAACAGGGAGTGGCTGGAAACACCATATATTTT
once TRBJ2-1 TRBD2 TRBV9 CASSVSGRASHNEQFF TGTGCCAGCAGCGTCAGCGGGAGGGCTAGCCACAATGAGCAGTTCTTC
. TRBJ2-5 . TRBV20-1 CSQQRGETQYF TGCAGTCAGCAGAGGGGGGAGACCCAGTACTTC
. TRBJ2-3 TRBD2 TRBV4-3 CASSQENGLAGFPDTQYF TGCGCCAGCAGCCAAGAAAATGGGCTAGCGGGATTCCCAGATACGCAGTATTTT
. TRBJ1-1 . TRBV25-1 CASSAVGRGAFF TGTGCCAGCAGTGCGGTTGGAAGGGGAGCTTTCTTT
. TRBJ2-5 . TRBV5-4 CASSDNTGNPGETQYF TGTGCCAGCAGCGATAATACAGGGAATCCGGGGGAGACCCAGTACTTC
. TRBJ2-3 TRBD1 TRBV28 CASRSGTGVTDTQYF TGTGCCAGCAGGTCCGGGACAGGGGTCACAGATACGCAGTATTTT
. TRBJ2-3 . TRBV29-1 CSAEALTTDTQYF TGCAGCGCCGAGGCTCTGACCACAGATACGCAGTATTTT
. TRBJ1-4 TRBD1 TRBV5-8 CASSDGTVNEKLFF TGTGCCAGCAGCGACGGGACAGTGAATGAAAAACTGTTTTTT
. TRBJ1-1 . TRBV9 CASSVERETTAFF TGTGCCAGCAGCGTAGAACGAGAGACAACAGCTTTCTTT
. TRBJ2-2 . TRBV7-2 CASRNTGELFF TGTGCCAGCCGCAATACCGGGGAGCTGTTTTTT
. TRBJ2-3 . TRBV5-5 CASSLEWGTDTQYF TGTGCCAGCAGCCTGGAATGGGGTACAGATACGCAGTATTTT
. TRBJ2-3 TRBD2 TRBV7-8 CASSARDYADTQYF TGTGCCAGCAGCGCACGGGACTACGCAGATACGCAGTATTTT
. TRBJ2-7 . TRBV19 CASRGVGEQYF TGTGCCAGTAGAGGGGTCGGCGAGCAGTACTTC
. TRBJ2-5 TRBD1 TRBV5-1 CASSFQGDQETQYF TGCGCCAGCAGCTTTCAGGGGGACCAAGAGACCCAGTACTTC
. TRBJ2-3 . TRBV4-3 CASSQDAARDTQYF TGCGCCAGCAGCCAAGATGCGGCGAGAGATACGCAGTATTTT
. TRBJ2-3 . TRBV11-2 CASSLVTDTQYF TGTGCCAGCAGCTTAGTTACAGATACGCAGTATTTT
. TRBJ2-1 . TRBV10-3 CAISDGRSSYNEQFF TGTGCCATCAGTGACGGCAGGAGCTCCTACAATGAGCAGTTCTTC
. TRBJ1-1 TRBD1 TRBV30 CAWRGQGYTEAFF TGTGCCTGGAGAGGACAGGGGTACACTGAAGCTTTCTTT
. TRBJ2-1 TRBD2 TRBV15 CATSRDSFIGGTSYYNEQFF TGTGCCACCAGCAGAGATTCCTTTATAGGGGGGACTAGCTACTACAATGAGCAGTTCTTC
few TRBJ2-5 . TRBV6-5 CASSPIQGRGTQYF TGTGCCAGCAGTCCGATACAGGGGCGGGGGACCCAGTACTTC
. TRBJ2-7 . TRBV10-2 CASSEPDLGEQYF TGCGCCAGCAGTGAGCCCGACCTAGGCGAGCAGTACTTC
. TRBJ2-5 . TRBV18 CASSPWTQETQYF TGTGCCAGCTCACCATGGACCCAAGAGACCCAGTACTTC
once TRBJ1-6 . TRBV25-1 CASSEYVSVGSPLHF TGTGCCAGCAGTGAATATGTTTCCGTGGGGTCACCCCTCCACTTT
. TRBJ1-2 . TRBV2 CASSGKGANYGYTF TGTGCCAGCAGTGGGAAGGGAGCTAACTATGGCTACACCTTC
. TRBJ2-7 . TRBV7-6 CASSFLYGYEQYF TGTGCCAGCAGCTTTCTGTATGGATACGAGCAGTACTTC
. TRBJ1-1 . TRBV2 CASRRAVRGNTEAFF TGTGCCAGCAGGAGGGCGGTGCGGGGAAACACTGAAGCTTTCTTT
few TRBJ1-3 . TRBV23-1 CASSHPRGKSGNTIYF TGCGCCAGCAGTCACCCGAGGGGGAAATCTGGAAACACCATATATTTT